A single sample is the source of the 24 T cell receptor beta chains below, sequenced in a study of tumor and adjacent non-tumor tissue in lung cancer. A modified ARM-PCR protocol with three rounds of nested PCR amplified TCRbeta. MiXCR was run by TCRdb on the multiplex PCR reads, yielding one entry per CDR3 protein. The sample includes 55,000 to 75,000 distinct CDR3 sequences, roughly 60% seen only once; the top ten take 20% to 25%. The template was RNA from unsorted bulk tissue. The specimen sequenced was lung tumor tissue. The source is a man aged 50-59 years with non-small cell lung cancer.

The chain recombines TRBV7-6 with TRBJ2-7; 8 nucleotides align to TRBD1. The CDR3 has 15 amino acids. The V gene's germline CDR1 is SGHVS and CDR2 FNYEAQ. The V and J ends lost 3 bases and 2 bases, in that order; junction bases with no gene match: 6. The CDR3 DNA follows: TGTGCCAGCAGCTTCGGGACAGGCCTTACCTACGAGCAGTACTTC. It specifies CASSFGTGLTYEQYF.

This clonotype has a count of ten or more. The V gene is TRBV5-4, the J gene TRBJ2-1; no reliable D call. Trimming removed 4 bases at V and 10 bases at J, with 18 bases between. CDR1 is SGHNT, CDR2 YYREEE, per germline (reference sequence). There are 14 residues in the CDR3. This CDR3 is CASSLGNSAREQFF. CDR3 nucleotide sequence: TGTGCCAGCAGCCTGGGGAACAGTGCTCGGGAGCAGTTCTTC.

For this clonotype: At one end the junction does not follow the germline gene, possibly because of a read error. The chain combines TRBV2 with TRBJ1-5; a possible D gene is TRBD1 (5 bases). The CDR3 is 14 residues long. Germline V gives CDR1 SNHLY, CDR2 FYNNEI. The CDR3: CASKGREVYQPRHF. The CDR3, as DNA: TGTGCCAGCAAGGGGAGGGAGGTCTATCAGCCCCGGCATTTT.

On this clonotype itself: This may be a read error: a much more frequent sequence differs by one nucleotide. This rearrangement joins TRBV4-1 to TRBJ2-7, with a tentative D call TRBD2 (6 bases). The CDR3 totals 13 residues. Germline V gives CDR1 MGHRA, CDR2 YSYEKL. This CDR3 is CASNQDPGSEQYF. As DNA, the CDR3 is TGCGCCAGCAACCAAGATCCCGGGAGCGAGCAGTACTTC.

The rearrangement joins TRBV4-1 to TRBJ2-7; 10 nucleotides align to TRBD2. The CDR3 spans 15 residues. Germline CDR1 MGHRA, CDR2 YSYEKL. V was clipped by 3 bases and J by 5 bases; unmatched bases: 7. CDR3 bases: TGCGCCAGCAGCCAGAGCGGGGGGGTGCCCAACGAGCAGTACTTC. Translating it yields CASSQSGGVPNEQYF.

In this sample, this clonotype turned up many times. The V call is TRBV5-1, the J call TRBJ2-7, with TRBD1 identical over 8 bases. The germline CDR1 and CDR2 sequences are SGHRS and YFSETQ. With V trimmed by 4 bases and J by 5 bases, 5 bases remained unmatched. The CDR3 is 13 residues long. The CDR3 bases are TGCGCCAGCAGCGTGGGACAGGCAAACGAGCAGTACTTC. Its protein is CASSVGQANEQYF.

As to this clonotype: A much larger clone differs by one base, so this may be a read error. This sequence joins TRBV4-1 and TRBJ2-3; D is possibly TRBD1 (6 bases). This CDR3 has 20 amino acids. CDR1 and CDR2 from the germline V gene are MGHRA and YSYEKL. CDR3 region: CVSSQTLWPQGLWGRDTQYF. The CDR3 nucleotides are TGCGTCAGCAGCCAGACTCTTTGGCCACAGGGCTTGTGGGGTAGAGATACGCAGTATTTT.

The CDR3 region has the DNA TGTGCCAGCAGGACCTCGGGAGTCGCCACCGGGGAGCTGTTTTTT. Protein: CASRTSGVATGELFF. The J gene is TRBJ2-2, the V gene TRBV12-3 or TRBV12-4; D may be TRBD2 (6 bases). Trimming pared 6 bases from V and 4 bases from J, leaving 15 bases between. The CDR3 contains 15 residues.

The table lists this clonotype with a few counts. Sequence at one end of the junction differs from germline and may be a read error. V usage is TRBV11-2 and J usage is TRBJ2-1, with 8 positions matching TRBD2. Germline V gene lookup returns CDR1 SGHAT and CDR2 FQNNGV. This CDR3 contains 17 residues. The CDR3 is CASSRTGTRGSYIEQFF. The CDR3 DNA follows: TGCGCCAGCAGCCGAACCGGGACTAGAGGTTCTTACATTGAGCAGTTCTTC.

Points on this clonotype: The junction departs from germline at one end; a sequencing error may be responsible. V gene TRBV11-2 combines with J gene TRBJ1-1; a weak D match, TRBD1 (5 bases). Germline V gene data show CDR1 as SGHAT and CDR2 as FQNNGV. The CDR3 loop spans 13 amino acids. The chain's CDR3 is CVSSLDGAYETFF. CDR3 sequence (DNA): TGTGTCAGCAGCTTAGATGGGGCCTATGAAACTTTCTTT.

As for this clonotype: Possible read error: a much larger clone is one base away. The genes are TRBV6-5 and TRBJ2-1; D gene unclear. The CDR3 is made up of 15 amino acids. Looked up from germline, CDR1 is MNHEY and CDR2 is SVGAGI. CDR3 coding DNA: TGTGCCAGCAGTTACTCTGGGTACTCCTACAGTGAGCAGTTCTTC. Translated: CASSYSGYSYSEQFF.

CDR3 DNA sequence: TGCAGCACCGGGGCTAATCGAAACACTGAAGCTTTCTTT. It translates to CSTGANRNTEAFF. This chain connects TRBV29-1 to TRBJ1-1; D is perhaps TRBD1 (5 bases). Germline CDR1 and CDR2: SQVTM and ANQGSEA. This CDR3 contains 13 residues. Trimming pared 8 bases from V and 2 bases from J, leaving 15 bases between.

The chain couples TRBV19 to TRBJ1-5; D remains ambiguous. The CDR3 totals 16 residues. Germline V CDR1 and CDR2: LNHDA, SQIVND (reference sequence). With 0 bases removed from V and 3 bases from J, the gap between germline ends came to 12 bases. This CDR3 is CASSIDYQYNNQPQHF. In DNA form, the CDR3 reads TGTGCCAGTAGTATAGATTACCAGTATAACAATCAGCCCCAGCATTTT. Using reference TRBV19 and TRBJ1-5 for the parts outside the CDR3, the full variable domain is DGGITQSPKYLFRKEGQNVTLSCEQNLNHDAMYWYRQDPGQGLRLIYYSQIVNDFQKGDIAEGYSVSREKKESFPLTVTSAQKNPTAFYLCASSIDYQYNNQPQHFGDGTRLSIL.

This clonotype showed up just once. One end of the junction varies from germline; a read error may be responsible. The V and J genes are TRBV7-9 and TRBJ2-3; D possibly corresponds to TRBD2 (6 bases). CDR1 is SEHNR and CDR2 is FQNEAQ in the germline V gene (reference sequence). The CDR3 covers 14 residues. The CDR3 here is CASCLVGGFGTQYF. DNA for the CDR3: TGTGCCAGCTGCTTAGTGGGGGGATTTGGTACGCAATATTTT.

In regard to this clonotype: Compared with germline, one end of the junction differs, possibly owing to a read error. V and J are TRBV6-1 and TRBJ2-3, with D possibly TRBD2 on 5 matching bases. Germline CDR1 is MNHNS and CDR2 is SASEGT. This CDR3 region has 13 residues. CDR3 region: CASSQAVADTQYF. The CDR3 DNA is TGTGCCAGCAGTCAAGCGGTTGCAGATACACAGTATTTT.

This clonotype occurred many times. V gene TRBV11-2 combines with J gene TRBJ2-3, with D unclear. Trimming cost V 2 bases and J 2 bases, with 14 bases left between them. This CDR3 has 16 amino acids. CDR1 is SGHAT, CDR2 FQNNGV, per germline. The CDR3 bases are TGTGCCAGCAGCTTAATCATATATGGGATCACAGATACGCAGTATTTT. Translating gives CASSLIIYGITDTQYF.

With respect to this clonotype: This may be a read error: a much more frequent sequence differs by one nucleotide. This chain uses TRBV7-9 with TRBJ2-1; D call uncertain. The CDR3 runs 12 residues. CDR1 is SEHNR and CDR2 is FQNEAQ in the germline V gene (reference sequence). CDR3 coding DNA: TGTGACAGCAGCTCCAGTGTTGGTGAGCAGTTCTTC. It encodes CDSSSSVGEQFF.

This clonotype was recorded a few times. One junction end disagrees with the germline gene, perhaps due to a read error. The CDR3 DNA reads as TGTGCCTGGAGCGGACAGTACAATCAGCCCCCGCATTTT. This codes for CAWSGQYNQPPHF. V and J are TRBV30 and TRBJ1-5; possible D gene TRBD1, 6 bases. The germline CDR1 and CDR2 sequences are GTSNPN and SVGIG (reference sequence). The CDR3 runs to 13 residues.

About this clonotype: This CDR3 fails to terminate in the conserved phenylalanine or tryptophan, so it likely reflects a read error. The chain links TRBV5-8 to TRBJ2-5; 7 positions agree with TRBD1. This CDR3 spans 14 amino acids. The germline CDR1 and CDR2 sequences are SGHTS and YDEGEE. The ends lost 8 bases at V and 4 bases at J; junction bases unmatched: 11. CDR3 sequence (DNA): TGTGCCAGTAGCCGTCAGACAGGGCCAGAGACCCAGTACCTC. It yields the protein CASSRQTGPETQYL.

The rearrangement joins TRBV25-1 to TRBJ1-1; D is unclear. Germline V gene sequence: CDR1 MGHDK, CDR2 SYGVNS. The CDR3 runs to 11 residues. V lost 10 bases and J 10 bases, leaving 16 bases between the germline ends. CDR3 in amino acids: CANNAPEGAFF. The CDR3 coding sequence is TGTGCCAACAATGCCCCCGAGGGAGCTTTCTTT. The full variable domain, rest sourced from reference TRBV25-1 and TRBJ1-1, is EADIYQTPRYLVIGTGKKITLECSQTMGHDKMYWYQQDPGMELHLIHYSYGVNSTEKGDLSSESTVSRIRTEHFPLTLESARPSHTSQYLCANNAPEGAFFGQGTRLTVV.

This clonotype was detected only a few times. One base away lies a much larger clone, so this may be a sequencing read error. CDR3 bases: TGTGCCAGCAAAGATTGGGGGGATGGGTACGGGCAGTACTTC. As protein: CASKDWGDGYGQYF. The chain employs TRBV6-1 and TRBJ2-7; D is perhaps TRBD2 (6 bases). Germline CDR1 and CDR2: MNHNS and SASEGT. The CDR3 contains 14 residues.

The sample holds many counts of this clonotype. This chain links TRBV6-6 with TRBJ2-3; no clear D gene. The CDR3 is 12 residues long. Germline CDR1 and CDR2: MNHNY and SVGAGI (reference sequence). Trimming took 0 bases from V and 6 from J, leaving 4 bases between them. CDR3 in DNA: TGTGCCAGCAGTTACTCGGGGGATACGCAGTATTTT. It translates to CASSYSGDTQYF.

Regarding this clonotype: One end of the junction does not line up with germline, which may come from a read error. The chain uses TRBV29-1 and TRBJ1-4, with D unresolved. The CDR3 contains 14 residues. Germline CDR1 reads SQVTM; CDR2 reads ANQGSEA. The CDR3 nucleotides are TGCAGCGCACGGGGATTTGCAACTAATGAAAAGCTGTTTTTT. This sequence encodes CSARGFATNEKLFF. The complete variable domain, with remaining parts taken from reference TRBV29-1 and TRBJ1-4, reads SAVISQKPSRDICQRGTSLTIQCQVDSQVTMMFWYRQQPGQSLTLIATANQGSEATYESGFVIDKFPISRPNLTFSTLTVSNMSPEDSSIYLCSARGFATNEKLFFGSGTQLSVL.

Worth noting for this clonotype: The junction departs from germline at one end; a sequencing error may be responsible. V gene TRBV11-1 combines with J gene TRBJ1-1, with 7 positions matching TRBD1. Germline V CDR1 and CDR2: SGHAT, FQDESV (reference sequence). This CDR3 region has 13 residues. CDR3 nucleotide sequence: TGCGCCAGCAGTCCCGGGACAGCGGATGTAGCTTTCTTT. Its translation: CASSPGTADVAFF.